These 30 T cell receptor beta chains came from one sample sequenced in a study of blood T cell repertoires in COVID-19 (dated by TCRdb to 2018 to 2020). Library preparation was by the immunoSEQ multiplex PCR assay. In its TCRdb copy, this immuneACCESS table keeps in-frame sequences only and misses some clones. Where compared with another copy, unresolved V genes explain less than half of these, and the others have no known cause. For this sample the table gives about 190,000 clones, of which roughly 86% were detected only once. 2.7% of the sample is held by the ten biggest clonotypes. Sequencing used peripheral blood. The source is a man aged 35 to 55 with active or convalescent COVID-19.

The chain joins TRBV5-5 to TRBJ1-1; 7 nucleotides line up with TRBD1. With 2 bases clipped from V and 4 bases from J, the junction kept 5 bases outside the gene matches. Germline CDR1 reads SGHKS; CDR2 reads YYEKEE (reference sequence). The CDR3 is 14 residues long. The CDR3 nucleotides read TGTGCCAGCAGCTTTGGCCAGGGGGGCACTGAAGCTTTCTTT. It is translated as CASSFGQGGTEAFF.

The chain carries TRBV6-5 and TRBJ1-2; 8 positions agree with TRBD1. V shed 6 bases and J 4 bases; nucleotides not matched to a gene: 7. CDR3 size: 14 residues. CDR1 is MNHEY and CDR2 is SVGAGI in the germline V gene. As DNA, the CDR3 is TGTGCCAGCAGCAGACAGGGGTCGGGCTATGGCTACACCTTC. Its translation is CASSRQGSGYGYTF.

V usage is TRBV5-4 and J usage is TRBJ2-2, with D possibly being TRBD2 (7 bases). Looked up from germline, CDR1 is SGHNT and CDR2 is YYREEE (reference sequence). The CDR3 extends over 14 amino acids. V was shortened by 2 bases and J by 4 bases, with 9 bases between the two germline ends. CDR3 amino acids: CASSFGGATGELFF. In nucleotides, the CDR3 is TGTGCCAGCAGCTTTGGGGGGGCCACCGGGGAGCTGTTTTTT.

This clone came up a few times. The chain uses TRBV4-1 and TRBJ2-1; TRBD2 agrees at 9 bases. CDR3 length: 18 residues. Per the germline V gene, CDR1 is MGHRA and CDR2 is YSYEKL. J was trimmed by 2 bases and V by 0 bases; bases with no gene match: 8. CDR3 region: CASSQDPSGGPTYNEQFF. The CDR3 DNA reads as TGCGCCAGCAGCCAAGACCCCAGCGGGGGGCCCACCTACAATGAGCAGTTCTTC.

This clone was detected a few times. J is TRBJ2-2 and V is TRBV7-3; possible D gene TRBD1, 6 bases. Germline assignment: CDR1 SGHTA and CDR2 FQGTGA. The length of the CDR3 is 15 residues. Trimming cost V 5 bases and J 4 bases, with 14 bases left between them. This chain's CDR3 is CASSPSQGGTGELFF. The CDR3 DNA reads as TGTGCCAGCAGCCCCTCACAGGGTGGCACCGGGGAGCTGTTTTTT.

The chain uses TRBV14 and TRBJ2-3; 9 bases match TRBD2. V shed 4 bases, J shed 5 bases, and the junction held 4 bases outside the gene matches. This CDR3 has 14 residues. Germline CDR1 and CDR2: SGHDN and FVKESK. The chain's CDR3 is CASSPMTSGDTQYF. CDR3 nucleotides: TGTGCCAGCAGCCCTATGACTAGCGGAGATACGCAGTATTTT.

This clone was seen a handful of times. The chain carries TRBV18 and TRBJ2-5, with 10 bases aligning to TRBD1. The germline V gene encodes CDR1 KGHSH and CDR2 LQKENI. This CDR3 has 14 amino acids. Trimming cost V 2 bases and J 5 bases; bases outside gene matches: 2. The CDR3 DNA follows: TGTGCCAGCTCACCAGGGACAGGGGACGAGACCCAGTACTTC. Translating it yields CASSPGTGDETQYF.

This clone was picked up one time. V gene TRBV19 combines with J gene TRBJ2-1; 12 positions agree with TRBD1. The V gene's germline CDR1 is LNHDA and CDR2 SQIVND (reference sequence). The CDR3 extends over 15 amino acids. V gave up 6 bases and J gave up 8 bases; unmatched junction bases: 8. This CDR3 is CASRMGQGAQDEQFF. The CDR3 DNA reads TGTGCCAGTAGGATGGGACAGGGGGCGCAGGATGAGCAGTTCTTC.

This clone was seen once. The rearrangement links TRBV19 to TRBJ1-3; no reliable D call. The CDR3 extends over 10 amino acids. The V gene's germline CDR1 is LNHDA and CDR2 SQIVND (reference sequence). V was shortened by 8 bases and J by 6 bases, with 5 bases between the two germline ends. The DNA for the CDR3 is TGTGCCAGTGAAGCAAACACCATATATTTT. Amino acid sequence: CASEANTIYF. Complete variable domain (other parts from reference TRBV19 and TRBJ1-3): DGGITQSPKYLFRKEGQNVTLSCEQNLNHDAMYWYRQDPGQGLRLIYYSQIVNDFQKGDIAEGYSVSREKKESFPLTVTSAQKNPTAFYLCASEANTIYFGEGSWLTVV.

The CDR3 DNA reads TGTGCCACCAGCGGGGACAGGGCGAATGAAAAACTGTTTTTT. Its protein is CATSGDRANEKLFF. The chain couples TRBV24-1 to TRBJ1-4; 9 nucleotides match TRBD1. CDR1 and CDR2 (germline): KGHDR, SFDVKD. This CDR3 has 14 residues. J was trimmed by 5 bases and V by 7 bases; bases with no gene match: 4.

The chain carries TRBV27 and TRBJ1-5, with unresolved D. Per the germline V gene, CDR1 is MNHEY and CDR2 is SMNVEV (reference sequence). Trimming pared 6 bases from V and 2 bases from J, leaving 5 bases between. The CDR3 spans 12 residues. CDR3: CASRSGNQPQHF. As DNA, the CDR3 is TGTGCCAGCAGGTCCGGCAATCAGCCCCAGCATTTT.

The rearrangement links TRBV11-2 to TRBJ1-1, with TRBD1 identical over 7 bases. CDR3 length: 12 residues. Germline V lookup: CDR1 SGHAT, CDR2 FQNNGV. V gave up 7 bases and J gave up 11 bases; unmatched junction bases: 10. CDR3: CASTSRGPSAFF. CDR3 sequence (DNA): TGTGCCAGCACTAGTAGGGGGCCAAGCGCTTTCTTT.

The rearrangement uses TRBV19 and TRBJ1-3, with D maybe TRBD1 (5 bases). The V end lost 6 bases, the J end lost 4 bases, and 13 bases lay between the germline ends. There are 14 residues in the CDR3. Per the germline V gene, CDR1 is LNHDA and CDR2 is SQIVND (reference sequence). The CDR3 coding sequence is TGTGCCAGTAGCCCCAGGGATACCGGAAACACCATATATTTT. This codes for CASSPRDTGNTIYF.

This clone was found a few times. The rearrangement joins TRBV7-3 to TRBJ2-2, with a possible D match to TRBD1 (5 bases). The CDR3 runs 13 residues. Trimming pared 6 bases from V and 6 bases from J, leaving 11 bases between. Germline CDR1 reads SGHTA; CDR2 reads FQGTGA. In DNA form, the CDR3 reads TGTGCCAGCAGTGATAGGGGCCCCGGGGAGCTGTTTTTT. Translation gives CASSDRGPGELFF. Supplemented by reference TRBV7-3 and TRBJ2-2, the full variable domain reads GAGVSQTPSNKVTEKGKYVELRCDPISGHTALYWYRQSLGQGPEFLIYFQGTGAADDSGLPNDRFFAVRPEGSVSTLKIQRTERGDSAVYLCASSDRGPGELFFGEGSRLTVL.

The rearrangement joins TRBV28 to TRBJ1-5; D unresolved. Germline V gene lookup returns CDR1 MDHEN and CDR2 SYDVKM. Trimming left V 7 bases short and J 0 bases short, with 10 bases between. The CDR3 sequence is 14 residues long. The CDR3 sequence is CASNPGYSNQPQHF. The CDR3 coding sequence is TGTGCCAGCAACCCAGGATATAGCAATCAGCCCCAGCATTTT.

V gene TRBV7-3 combines with J gene TRBJ1-1; no reliable D call. The CDR3 sequence is 14 residues long. CDR1 and CDR2 (germline): SGHTA, FQGTGA. V was pared by 0 bases and J by 3 bases, with 8 bases between. As DNA, the CDR3 is TGTGCCAGCAGCTTAACAAGAGAAGACACTGAAGCTTTCTTT. Translation gives CASSLTREDTEAFF.

V usage is TRBV7-3 and J usage is TRBJ1-3; D is undetermined. Deletions cut 3 bases from V and 3 bases from J, with 15 bases between. The CDR3 is made up of 16 amino acids. Germline V lookup: CDR1 SGHTA, CDR2 FQGTGA. CDR3 nucleotide sequence: TGTGCCAGCAGCTTCGGACCTAATGGAGGTGGAAACACCATATATTTT. Residues: CASSFGPNGGGNTIYF. Complete variable domain (other parts from reference TRBV7-3 and TRBJ1-3): GAGVSQTPSNKVTEKGKYVELRCDPISGHTALYWYRQSLGQGPEFLIYFQGTGAADDSGLPNDRFFAVRPEGSVSTLKIQRTERGDSAVYLCASSFGPNGGGNTIYFGEGSWLTVV.

The chain is built from TRBV5-1 and TRBJ1-1, with 7 bases lining up with TRBD1. The CDR3 length is 15 residues. CDR1 is SGHRS, CDR2 YFSETQ, per germline. With V trimmed by 5 bases and J by 1 base, 8 bases remained unmatched. CDR3 sequence: CASRETGTANTEAFF. The DNA of the CDR3 is TGCGCCAGCAGAGAAACCGGGACAGCGAACACTGAAGCTTTCTTT.

J is TRBJ2-1 and V is TRBV7-3; 7 bases are a match to TRBD1. Germline loops: CDR1 SGHTA, CDR2 FQGTGA. This CDR3 spans 19 amino acids. J lost 4 bases, V lost 5 bases, and 20 bases had no gene match. CDR3 sequence (DNA): TGTGCCAGCAGCCCCTTAGGGGGCGCAGGGTCTACGATTTACAATGAGCAGTTCTTC. It specifies CASSPLGGAGSTIYNEQFF.

The rearrangement joins TRBV10-3 to TRBJ1-2; D call uncertain. V was clipped by 6 bases and J by 6 bases, with 20 bases between them. The CDR3 has 15 amino acids. CDR1 and CDR2 (germline): ENHRY, SYGVKD. The CDR3 loop is CAISVDTFEQDGYTF. CDR3 DNA sequence: TGTGCCATCAGCGTTGACACCTTCGAGCAAGATGGCTACACCTTC.

The rearrangement links TRBV13 to TRBJ2-1; 7 bases line up with TRBD2. The germline V gene has CDR1 PRHDT and CDR2 FYEKMQ (reference sequence). V lost 6 bases, J lost 7 bases, and 9 bases stayed unmatched. CDR3 size: 14 residues. CDR3 in amino acids: CASRRGGGLNEQFF. The CDR3 DNA reads TGTGCCAGCAGAAGGGGCGGGGGACTTAATGAGCAGTTCTTC.

The rearrangement links TRBV5-1 to TRBJ2-5; 14 positions match TRBD2. With V trimmed by 4 bases and J by 4 bases, 12 bases remained unmatched. The V gene's germline CDR1 is SGHRS and CDR2 YFSETQ. This CDR3 contains 18 residues. CDR3 nucleotides: TGCGCCAGCAGCGTGACTAGCGGGGGGGCCAAGGTCGGAGAGACCCAGTACTTC. Amino acids: CASSVTSGGAKVGETQYF.

The V gene is TRBV7-9, the J gene TRBJ1-2; D remains ambiguous. This CDR3 has 14 amino acids. Germline loops: CDR1 SEHNR, CDR2 FQNEAQ (reference sequence). V was trimmed by 1 base and J by 3 bases, leaving 9 bases between them. This CDR3 is CASSLGLGDYGYTF. The CDR3 DNA sequence: TGTGCCAGCAGCTTAGGACTGGGAGACTATGGCTACACCTTC.

The gene calls are TRBV10-3 and TRBJ2-3; TRBD2 matches at 10 bases. The CDR3 totals 14 residues. CDR1 ENHRY and CDR2 SYGVKD come from the germline V gene. V lost 6 bases and J lost 5; bases outside the gene matches: 5. In nucleotides, the CDR3 is TGTGCCATCAGGAGCGGGGGGGCCGGAGATACGCAGTATTTT. Its translation: CAIRSGGAGDTQYF.

The chain links TRBV5-4 to TRBJ2-3; 9 positions match TRBD1. Germline CDR1 reads SGHNT; CDR2 reads YYREEE (reference sequence). Germline trimming cut 4 bases from V and 2 bases from J; bases unmatched to any gene: 8. CDR3 size: 16 residues. The CDR3 loop is CASSPYTGGLTDTQYF. Here the CDR3 DNA reads TGTGCCAGCAGCCCCTACACAGGGGGCCTCACAGATACGCAGTATTTT.

J is TRBJ2-3 and V is TRBV11-2; D perhaps matches TRBD2 (5 bases). The germline gives CDR1 SGHAT, CDR2 FQNNGV. The CDR3 contains 14 residues. Trimming pared 5 bases from V and 6 bases from J, leaving 15 bases between. The CDR3 DNA follows: TGTGCCAGCAGCCCTAACCGCCGCGGGGATACGCAGTATTTT. Its protein product is CASSPNRRGDTQYF.

The J gene is TRBJ2-2, the V gene TRBV18; 7 positions match TRBD2. From germline, CDR1 is KGHSH and CDR2 LQKENI. The CDR3 consists of 18 residues. The V and J ends lost 2 bases and 2 bases, in that order; junction bases with no gene match: 11. CDR3 in DNA: TGTGCCAGCTCACCAACGCGGTCCGGGACTACCAACACCGGGGAGCTGTTTTTT. As protein: CASSPTRSGTTNTGELFF.

Remarks on this clone: The sample carries other DNA sequences with the same CDR3. The J gene is TRBJ1-5, the V gene TRBV10-3; TRBD1 agrees at 10 bases. The CDR3 has 16 amino acids. The germline V gene encodes CDR1 ENHRY and CDR2 SYGVKD. Trimming cost V 0 bases and J 1 base; bases outside gene matches: 0. CDR3 in amino acids: CAISESGQGSNQPQHF. The CDR3 DNA reads TGTGCCATCAGTGAGTCGGGACAGGGGAGCAATCAGCCCCAGCATTTT.

V and J are TRBV6-1 and TRBJ1-1; 10 bases align to TRBD1. The CDR3 covers 13 residues. The germline V gene encodes CDR1 MNHNS and CDR2 SASEGT. J lost 6 bases, V lost 3 bases, and 1 base had no gene match. CDR3 DNA: TGTGCCAGCAGTGAGGGGACAGGGGCTGAAGCTTTCTTT. Translation gives CASSEGTGAEAFF.

The rearrangement uses TRBV19 and TRBJ2-7, with TRBD1 identical over 10 bases. Germline lookup yields CDR1 LNHDA and CDR2 SQIVND (reference sequence). The V segment lost 5 bases and the J segment 2 bases; nucleotides outside the gene matches: 6. The CDR3 is made up of 15 amino acids. The CDR3 loop reads CASSSRDRGTYEQYF. CDR3 nucleotides: TGTGCCAGTAGTTCCCGGGACAGGGGAACCTACGAGCAGTACTTC.